The next 7 T cell receptor beta chains were all read from a single sample in a study of blood T cell repertoires in COVID-19. TCRdb's table, derived via immunoSEQ multiplex PCR, lists solely in-frame clones and lacks some. The sample consists of about 380,000 clones, roughly 85% of them appearing once. Source material: peripheral blood. Receptor source: a young woman with acute or convalescent COVID-19.

V gene TRBV25-1 combines with J gene TRBJ2-7, with D unclear. Trimming left V 5 bases short and J 2 bases short, with 16 bases between. Germline CDR1 and CDR2: MGHDK and SYGVNS. This CDR3 comprises 15 residues. CDR3 region: CASSSRYYSAYEQYF. The CDR3 DNA is TGTGCCAGCAGTTCCCGGTACTACTCAGCCTACGAGCAGTACTTC.

The V and J genes are TRBV6-5 and TRBJ1-1; 7 bases are shared with TRBD1. The CDR3 is 15 amino acids. V trimming: 6 bases; J trimming: 10 bases; junction bases outside the gene matches: 17. Germline CDR1 MNHEY, CDR2 SVGAGI. CDR3 protein: CASSLLRDSPPGAFF. The CDR3 DNA follows: TGTGCCAGCAGCTTACTCCGGGACAGCCCTCCGGGAGCTTTCTTT.

The chain employs TRBV7-8 and TRBJ1-5; D unclear. In germline, CDR1 is SGHVS, CDR2 FQNEAQ. V lost 7 bases, J lost 9 bases, and 22 bases lay in between. This CDR3 is built from 15 residues. CDR3 DNA: TGTGCCAGCACCCTATCGGGAGGGATCGAAGCGCCCCAGCATTTT. Amino acid sequence: CASTLSGGIEAPQHF.

This rearrangement joins TRBV9 to TRBJ1-1; no clear D. Trimming removed 0 bases from V and 4 bases from J, with 19 bases in between. Germline V gene lookup returns CDR1 SGDLS and CDR2 YYNGEE. This CDR3 comprises 17 residues. The CDR3 region has the DNA TGTGCCAGCAGCGTAGTAGCGGGCCGGGTTGTTGTCACTGAAGCTTTCTTT. It is translated as CASSVVAGRVVVTEAFF.

The J gene is TRBJ2-1, the V gene TRBV11-2; 14 bases map to TRBD2. This CDR3 spans 16 amino acids. The V gene's germline CDR1 is SGHAT and CDR2 FQNNGV. Trimming cost V 6 bases and J 3 bases; bases outside gene matches: 4. CDR3: CASRRLAGGFYNEQFF. CDR3 DNA: TGTGCCAGCAGACGACTAGCGGGGGGGTTCTACAATGAGCAGTTCTTC.

This clone was observed once. V gene TRBV5-1 combines with J gene TRBJ1-2; no clear D gene. Germline-derived CDR1 and CDR2 are SGHRS and YFSETQ. CDR3 length equals 12 residues. Trimming pared 4 bases from V and 7 bases from J, leaving 11 bases between. CDR3 sequence reads: CASSLTETGYTF. CDR3 DNA: TGCGCCAGCAGCCTCACAGAGACTGGCTACACCTTC.

This rearrangement joins TRBV12-3 or TRBV12-4 to TRBJ1-2; unclear D gene. Trimming stripped 7 bases from V and 6 bases from J, with 15 bases between. The CDR3 loop spans 13 amino acids. The DNA of the CDR3 is TGTGCCAGCACCCCCGATTGGAGGGATGGCTACACCTTC. This encodes CASTPDWRDGYTF.